A single sample gave rise to the 23 T cell receptor beta chains below, sequenced in a study of OX40 agonist ivuxolimab in advanced cancers. Sequenced by immunoSEQ multiplex PCR; TCRdb stores in-frame clones only, minus some. The sample consists of approximately 100,000 clones, approximately 80% of them appearing once. This material consisted of CD4+ or CD8+ T cells sorted from blood, taken in a trial of the OX40 agonist ivuxolimab. All receptors derive from an adult with an advanced solid tumor such as melanoma, head and neck, liver or kidney cancer.

The chain links TRBV9 to TRBJ2-1; D perhaps matches TRBD1 (5 bases). Trimming cost V 3 bases and J 6 bases, with 13 bases left between them. Germline CDR1 SGDLS, CDR2 YYNGEE. The CDR3 sequence is 14 residues long. The CDR3 is CASSAGRGGNEQFF. The DNA of the CDR3 is TGTGCCAGCAGCGCGGGTAGGGGTGGCAATGAGCAGTTCTTC.

The chain combines TRBV18 with TRBJ2-5; 9 bases match TRBD2. Trimming took 2 bases from V and 3 from J; bases not matched to a gene: 7. The V gene's germline CDR1 is KGHSH and CDR2 LQKENI. The CDR3 covers 16 residues. CDR3 sequence reads: CASSPDIAGAEETQYF. As DNA, the CDR3 is TGTGCCAGCTCACCAGACATAGCGGGAGCAGAAGAGACCCAGTACTTC.

V gene TRBV29-1 combines with J gene TRBJ2-2; TRBD1 might be the D (5 bases). The CDR3 sequence is 17 residues long. V was pared by 2 bases and J by 5 bases, with 21 bases between. CDR1 and CDR2 from the germline V gene are SQVTM and ANQGSEA. The CDR3 loop reads CSVEFRGVSPGTGELFF. The CDR3, as DNA: TGCAGCGTTGAATTCCGCGGTGTCAGCCCAGGGACCGGGGAGCTGTTTTTT.

This chain uses TRBV6-4 with TRBJ1-3; no clear D gene. Trimming cost V 2 bases and J 2 bases, with 28 bases left between them. Germline V gene data show CDR1 as MRHNA and CDR2 as SNTAGT. The CDR3 extends over 21 amino acids. DNA for the CDR3: TGTGCCAGCAGTGACGCAAAGCTTGATGTAGGGAGTGATTCAACTGGAAACACCATATATTTT. Translated, it gives CASSDAKLDVGSDSTGNTIYF.

In its sample, this clone was seen a few times. The chain combines TRBV7-8 with TRBJ2-4; D is possibly TRBD2 (7 bases). Germline V gives CDR1 SGHVS, CDR2 FQNEAQ. Trimming took off 3 bases at V and 0 bases at J, with 9 bases between the two ends. The CDR3 is made up of 15 amino acids. CDR3: CASSLGGLAKNIQYF. The CDR3 DNA is TGTGCCAGCAGCTTGGGGGGGCTAGCCAAAAACATTCAGTACTTC. The complete variable domain, with remaining parts taken from reference TRBV7-8 and TRBJ2-4, reads GAGVSQSPRYKVAKRGQDVALRCDPISGHVSLFWYQQALGQGPEFLTYFQNEAQLDKSGLPSDRFFAERPEGSVSTLKIQRTQQEDSAVYLCASSLGGLAKNIQYFGAGTRLSVL.

This rearrangement joins TRBV5-1 to TRBJ2-7; 9 nucleotides match TRBD2. The CDR3 loop spans 15 amino acids. Germline V gene lookup returns CDR1 SGHRS and CDR2 YFSETQ. Unmatched junction bases numbered 8, after V lost 2 bases and J lost 5 bases. The CDR3 nucleotides read TGCGCCAGCAGCTTAACAGCGGGAGGATCCAACGAGCAGTACTTC. Amino acids: CASSLTAGGSNEQYF.

The V call is TRBV7-9, the J call TRBJ2-2; no reliable D call. This CDR3 region has 15 residues. Germline CDR1 and CDR2: SEHNR and FQNEAQ (reference sequence). Trimming took 1 base from V and 2 from J, leaving 8 bases between them. The CDR3 nucleotides are TGTGCCAGCAGCTTAGGTTCAGGAAACACCGGGGAGCTGTTTTTT. This translates into CASSLGSGNTGELFF.

The CDR3 spells CASSLEQGRAIYF. CDR3 DNA: TGCGCCAGCAGCTTGGAACAGGGACGAGCCATATATTTT. The V gene is TRBV5-1, the J gene TRBJ1-3, with a weak D call TRBD1 (6 bases). Trimming cost V 0 bases and J 11 bases, with 12 bases left between them. This CDR3 is 13 amino acids long. Germline values: CDR1 SGHRS, CDR2 YFSETQ.

This sequence joins TRBV5-6 and TRBJ2-7; 10 nucleotides align to TRBD1. The ends lost 2 bases at V and 5 bases at J; junction bases unmatched: 10. The CDR3 sequence is 16 residues long. CDR1 is SGHDT, CDR2 YYEEEE, per germline. The CDR3 sequence: CASSFRRTGGRNEQYF. For the CDR3, the DNA is TGTGCCAGCAGCTTTAGGAGGACAGGGGGAAGGAACGAGCAGTACTTC.

V usage is TRBV18 and J usage is TRBJ2-3; TRBD2 aligns across 9 bases. Germline values: CDR1 KGHSH, CDR2 LQKENI. CDR3 length equals 15 residues. Trimming cost V 1 base and J 4 bases; bases outside gene matches: 3. Here the CDR3 DNA reads TGTGCCAGCTCACCACTGCGGGGGGGGGCAGATACGCAGTATTTT. Amino acids: CASSPLRGGADTQYF. Combining the CDR3 with reference TRBV18 and TRBJ2-3 gives the whole variable domain NAGVMQNPRHLVRRRGQEARLRCSPMKGHSHVYWYRQLPEEGLKFMVYLQKENIIDESGMPKERFSAEFPKEGPSILRIQQVVRGDSAAYFCASSPLRGGADTQYFGPGTRLTVL.

Only one count was recorded for this clone. The V call is TRBV6-1, the J call TRBJ1-3; D is unresolved. From germline, CDR1 is MNHNS and CDR2 SASEGT. The CDR3 sequence is 13 residues long. The V gene lost 6 bases and the J gene lost 1 base, with 7 bases spanning the gap. DNA for the CDR3: TGTGCCAGCAGCCTGGGATCTGGAAACACCATATATTTT. The encoded protein is CASSLGSGNTIYF.

This clone was counted a single time. The rearrangement links TRBV7-3 to TRBJ2-3; D uncertain. Germline CDR1 reads SGHTA; CDR2 reads FQGTGA. CDR3 length equals 13 residues. The ends were cut back, 2 bases at V and 6 bases at J, with 9 bases in the middle. CDR3 sequence reads: CASSLGPSDTQYF. CDR3 coding DNA: TGTGCCAGCAGCTTAGGGCCCTCCGATACGCAGTATTTT.

The rearrangement links TRBV2 to TRBJ1-2; no firm D call. CDR1 and CDR2 from the germline V gene are SNHLY and FYNNEI. There are 14 residues in the CDR3. V was cut by 4 bases and J by 5 bases, with 14 bases left in between. CDR3 in amino acids: CASSARENAYGYTF. CDR3 coding DNA: TGTGCCAGCAGTGCCCGGGAAAATGCGTATGGCTACACCTTC.

The chain carries TRBV10-2 and TRBJ2-3; 15 bases fit TRBD2. Germline V gene lookup returns CDR1 WSHSY and CDR2 SAAADI. V lost 2 bases to trimming and J lost 5 bases; unmatched junction nucleotides: 5. The CDR3 extends over 17 amino acids. The CDR3 nucleotides read TGCGCCAGCAGTGAGATGGGGGGACTAGCGGGGGGAGATACGCAGTATTTT. It specifies CASSEMGGLAGGDTQYF.

The chain combines TRBV13 with TRBJ1-1, with TRBD1 matching 7 bases. The V gene's germline CDR1 is PRHDT and CDR2 FYEKMQ (reference sequence). V dropped 5 bases and J dropped 4; count of bases not matched to a gene: 7. This CDR3 spans 14 amino acids. In nucleotides, the CDR3 is TGTGCCAGCAGCCCCAGACAGGGTCCCACTGAAGCTTTCTTT. This encodes CASSPRQGPTEAFF.

This chain connects TRBV2 to TRBJ2-7; possible D gene TRBD2, 5 bases. The CDR3 spans 14 residues. Deletions cut 6 bases from V and 3 bases from J, with 15 bases between. CDR1 and CDR2 (germline): SNHLY, FYNNEI. CDR3 coding DNA: TGTGCCAGCAGCGCCCCTACTAGTCTCTACGAGCAGTACTTC. It specifies CASSAPTSLYEQYF.

This clone was seen more than once but under ten times. This chain uses TRBV18 with TRBJ2-5, with 9 bases matching TRBD2. This CDR3 has 15 amino acids. Trimming took 3 bases from V and 5 from J; bases not matched to a gene: 7. The germline V gene encodes CDR1 KGHSH and CDR2 LQKENI. CDR3 coding DNA: TGTGCCAGCTCACCGGAGGCGGGGGGGCCGGAGACCCAGTACTTC. Translated: CASSPEAGGPETQYF.

The V call is TRBV7-3, the J call TRBJ2-3; D may be TRBD2 (7 bases). V lost 0 bases and J 3 bases, leaving 13 bases between the germline ends. Looked up from germline, CDR1 is SGHTA and CDR2 is FQGTGA. The CDR3 contains 16 residues. CDR3 residues: CASSLTPGGITDTQYF. In DNA, the CDR3 is TGTGCCAGCAGCTTAACCCCGGGGGGCATAACAGATACGCAGTATTTT.

The chain employs TRBV7-2 and TRBJ2-3; possibly TRBD2 for D (5 bases). Trimming left V 2 bases short and J 4 bases short, with 10 bases between. Per the germline V gene, CDR1 is SGHTA and CDR2 is FQGNSA. The CDR3 runs to 14 residues. The CDR3 nucleotides read TGTGCCAGCAGCTTACCCCTAGCCCCAGATACGCAGTATTTT. It encodes CASSLPLAPDTQYF.

This chain connects TRBV7-2 to TRBJ1-2, with D possibly being TRBD1 (5 bases). In germline, CDR1 is SGHTA, CDR2 FQGNSA. The CDR3 runs to 14 residues. V dropped 1 base and J dropped 5 bases, with 11 bases sitting between them. In DNA, the CDR3 is TGTGCCAGCAGCTTAGAAGCAGGGACTTATGGCTACACCTTC. The encoded protein is CASSLEAGTYGYTF.

The chain joins TRBV6-6 to TRBJ1-5; 10 nucleotides agree with TRBD1. CDR1 is MNHNY and CDR2 is SVGAGI in the germline V gene (reference sequence). This CDR3 region has 15 residues. Unmatched junction bases numbered 5, after V lost 2 bases and J lost 7 bases. In DNA form, the CDR3 reads TGTGCCAGCAGTTACCAGACAGGGGGCGAACAGCCCCAGCATTTT. Its protein is CASSYQTGGEQPQHF.

With respect to this clone: A much larger clone differs from this one at a single base, so this may be a read error. The chain employs TRBV18 and TRBJ2-4; either TRBD1 or TRBD2 may fit D (5 bases each). V dropped 2 bases and J dropped 7 bases, with 9 bases sitting between them. CDR3 size: 13 residues. From germline, CDR1 is KGHSH and CDR2 LQKENI. The CDR3 sequence is CASSPGGANIQYF. DNA for the CDR3: TGTGCCAGCTCACCAGGGGGAGCGAACATTCAGTACTTC.

Here the CDR3 reads CASSRSRAINQPQHF. The CDR3 region has the DNA TGCGCCAGCAGCCGCTCAAGGGCAATCAATCAGCCCCAGCATTTT. V gene TRBV4-1 combines with J gene TRBJ1-5; no clear D. Trimming took 4 bases from V and 3 from J, leaving 13 bases between them. CDR1 and CDR2 from the germline V gene are MGHRA and YSYEKL. The CDR3 covers 15 residues.